One sample yielded the 28 T cell receptor beta chains listed below, sequenced in a study of T cell responses to AZD1222 COVID-19 vaccine. Here immunoSEQ multiplex PCR was the method, and the copy in TCRdb shows in-frame clones only, minus some. The sample records under 200,000 clones, approximately 90% being singletons. The source was peripheral blood, collected on day 0 of AZD1222 vaccination. These receptors came from an adult in good health.

The V call is TRBV18, the J call TRBJ2-7; D possibly corresponds to TRBD2 (6 bases). CDR1 and CDR2 (germline): KGHSH, LQKENI. Trimming stripped 2 bases from V and 1 base from J, with 18 bases between. This CDR3 is built from 17 residues. The CDR3 nucleotides read TGTGCCAGCTCACCAAGTTTTAGCGGAGGGTTATCCTACGAGCAGTACTTC. It specifies CASSPSFSGGLSYEQYF.

CDR3 residues: CASSLDTSGGTDTQYF. The CDR3 nucleotides are TGTGCCAGCAGCTTAGATACTAGCGGGGGTACAGATACGCAGTATTTT. The rearrangement uses TRBV7-2 and TRBJ2-3; 11 bases line up with TRBD2. Germline V gene sequence: CDR1 SGHTA, CDR2 FQGNSA. J gave up 3 bases and V 1 base, and 3 bases lay outside the gene matches. This CDR3 comprises 16 residues.

The J gene is TRBJ2-3, the V gene TRBV2; 12 nucleotides line up with TRBD2. This CDR3 is 15 amino acids long. Germline loops: CDR1 SNHLY, CDR2 FYNNEI. The ends lost 4 bases at V and 6 bases at J; junction bases unmatched: 5. As DNA, the CDR3 is TGTGCCAGCAGTGCCCTAGCGGGGGGGCGGGATACGCAGTATTTT. This sequence encodes CASSALAGGRDTQYF.

This chain joins TRBV29-1 and TRBJ2-5; 7 bases agree with TRBD2. V was pared by 6 bases and J by 1 base, with 5 bases of the junction left unmatched. Germline assignment: CDR1 SQVTM and CDR2 ANQGSEA. The CDR3 loop spans 13 amino acids. DNA for the CDR3: TGCAGCGTCCAAGCGGGGAGCCAAGAGACCCAGTACTTC. Residues: CSVQAGSQETQYF.

The CDR3 loop is CASSPDKVGNEQFF. DNA for the CDR3: TGTGCCAGCTCACCGGATAAAGTCGGCAATGAGCAGTTCTTC. The chain carries TRBV18 and TRBJ2-1; D is unclear. The CDR3 sequence is 14 residues long. Trimming removed 3 bases at V and 6 bases at J, with 12 bases between. Per germline, CDR1 KGHSH and CDR2 LQKENI.

The V and J genes are TRBV10-3 and TRBJ2-7; a possible D gene is TRBD2 (5 bases). CDR3 length: 12 residues. Per the germline V gene, CDR1 is ENHRY and CDR2 is SYGVKD. V was pared by 6 bases and J by 5 bases, with 11 bases between. The CDR3 bases are TGTGCCATCAGCGGGATGGGCGACGAGCAGTACTTC. This encodes CAISGMGDEQYF.

This chain links TRBV6-5 with TRBJ1-4, with D perhaps TRBD1 (6 bases). Trimming left V 4 bases short and J 3 bases short, with 12 bases between. CDR1 and CDR2 from the germline V gene are MNHEY and SVGAGI. The CDR3 loop spans 15 amino acids. The CDR3 is CASSFLGTPNEKLFF. The DNA for the CDR3 is TGTGCCAGCAGTTTCCTCGGGACACCTAATGAAAAACTGTTTTTT.

The J gene is TRBJ1-1, the V gene TRBV19; perhaps TRBD1 as D (5 bases). Trimming stripped 6 bases from V and 2 bases from J, with 16 bases between. The germline V gene has CDR1 LNHDA and CDR2 SQIVND (reference sequence). The CDR3 is made up of 15 amino acids. The CDR3 nucleotides read TGTGCCAGTAGAGCAATCCGGGACGGAAACACTGAAGCTTTCTTT. Its translation is CASRAIRDGNTEAFF.

The chain couples TRBV7-6 to TRBJ2-7; TRBD2 agrees at 14 bases. V lost 3 bases, J lost 7 bases, and 8 bases stayed unmatched. The CDR3 covers 16 residues. Germline V gives CDR1 SGHVS, CDR2 FNYEAQ. The CDR3 bases are TGTGCCAGCAGCTTGACACCGGGACTAGCGGGGGAAGAGCAGTACTTC. Protein sequence: CASSLTPGLAGEEQYF.

CDR3 bases: TGTGCCAGTAGTACGGGGACAACCTACAATGAGCAGTTCTTC. Translated: CASSTGTTYNEQFF. The chain recombines TRBV19 with TRBJ2-1; possibly TRBD1 for D (6 bases). The germline CDR1 and CDR2 sequences are LNHDA and SQIVND (reference sequence). The V end lost 4 bases, the J end lost 2 bases, and 9 bases lay between the germline ends. The CDR3 contains 14 residues.

J is TRBJ2-1 and V is TRBV11-3, with 9 bases fitting TRBD2. CDR1 and CDR2 (germline): SGHNT, YENEEA. CDR3 size: 17 residues. After removal of 5 bases from V and 1 base from J, the junction contained 9 bases not matched to a gene. The CDR3 DNA follows: TGTGCCAGCAGCCCCCGGATAGCGGGGGAATCCTACAATGAGCAGTTCTTC. It yields the protein CASSPRIAGESYNEQFF.

The chain links TRBV5-1 to TRBJ1-1; a weak D match, TRBD1 (6 bases). V gave up 4 bases and J gave up 2 bases, with 12 bases separating them. The CDR3 sequence is 14 residues long. Germline V lookup: CDR1 SGHRS, CDR2 YFSETQ. CDR3 region: CASSAGTPNTEAFF. CDR3 sequence (DNA): TGCGCCAGCAGCGCGGGGACACCCAACACTGAAGCTTTCTTT.

This chain connects TRBV19 to TRBJ2-1; D is perhaps TRBD2 (5 bases). V lost 5 bases to trimming and J lost 1 base, with 18 bases between them. Per the germline V gene, CDR1 is LNHDA and CDR2 is SQIVND (reference sequence). The CDR3 extends over 17 amino acids. The DNA of the CDR3 is TGTGCCAGTAGTGACTTACTACGATCGGGGTCCTACAATGAGCAGTTCTTC. Its translation: CASSDLLRSGSYNEQFF.

The chain is built from TRBV28 and TRBJ2-2, with 7 bases aligning to TRBD2. The CDR3 has 15 amino acids. V trimming: 5 bases; J trimming: 1 base; junction bases outside the gene matches: 4. Germline V CDR1 and CDR2: MDHEN, SYDVKM. This chain's CDR3 is CASSQTSQNTGELFF. The CDR3 DNA follows: TGTGCCAGCAGTCAGACTAGCCAGAACACCGGGGAGCTGTTTTTT.

This clone was seen only once. The rearrangement uses TRBV2 and TRBJ1-2, with D perhaps matching TRBD1 (5 bases). This CDR3 region has 13 residues. Germline CDR1 reads SNHLY; CDR2 reads FYNNEI. V was pared by 6 bases and J by 8 bases, with 16 bases between. The CDR3 DNA is TGTGCCAGCAGGGCGGGGGGAGGAGGCGGCTACACCTTC. This encodes CASRAGGGGGYTF.

The chain combines TRBV4-1 with TRBJ1-6; 8 bases match TRBD1. V gave up 5 bases and J gave up 6 bases; unmatched junction bases: 9. Germline V gene lookup returns CDR1 MGHRA and CDR2 YSYEKL. This CDR3 region has 16 residues. The CDR3 region has the DNA TGCGCCAGCAGCTCTTTTCCGGGACAGGCTAATTCACCCCTCCACTTT. It is translated as CASSSFPGQANSPLHF.

The chain couples TRBV19 to TRBJ2-3; 10 bases agree with TRBD2. There are 16 residues in the CDR3. V was pared by 6 bases and J by 2 bases, with 8 bases of the junction left unmatched. The germline V gene encodes CDR1 LNHDA and CDR2 SQIVND (reference sequence). This CDR3 reads CASRRTSGSITDTQYF. The CDR3 DNA sequence: TGTGCCAGTAGGAGGACTAGCGGATCAATCACAGATACGCAGTATTTT.

The J gene is TRBJ1-5, the V gene TRBV2, with D maybe TRBD1 (6 bases). Trimming stripped 3 bases from V and 3 bases from J, with 12 bases between. This CDR3 is 15 amino acids long. From germline, CDR1 is SNHLY and CDR2 FYNNEI. CDR3 sequence reads: CASSEDRLLNQPQHF. The CDR3 bases are TGTGCCAGCAGTGAGGACAGATTGCTCAATCAGCCCCAGCATTTT.

V gene TRBV10-1 combines with J gene TRBJ1-1; D is possibly TRBD1 (6 bases). The CDR3 loop spans 17 amino acids. Germline V CDR1 and CDR2: WNHNN, SYGVQD (reference sequence). V lost 3 bases to trimming and J lost 4 bases, with 21 bases between them. CDR3 nucleotide sequence: TGCGCCAGCAGTGACCGAACCCACTCGGGACACTTCACTGAAGCTTTCTTT. Translated: CASSDRTHSGHFTEAFF.

The chain uses TRBV3-1 (or the pseudogene TRBV3-2) and TRBJ2-3; no clear D. The V and J ends lost 1 base and 1 base respectively, with 12 bases between them. Germline loops: CDR1 LGHDT, CDR2 YNNKEL (reference sequence). CDR3 size: 16 residues. The CDR3 here is CASSQVSLVGTDTQYF. Written as DNA, the CDR3 is TGTGCCAGCAGCCAAGTTTCCCTAGTGGGCACAGATACGCAGTATTTT.

This clone was detected only once. The rearrangement uses TRBV11-3 and TRBJ2-1; no definite D call. Trimming took 3 bases from V and 4 from J, leaving 7 bases between them. Germline CDR1 is SGHNT and CDR2 is YENEEA. The CDR3 consists of 13 residues. In nucleotides, the CDR3 is TGTGCCAGCAGCTTTGTACAGTACAATGAGCAGTTCTTC. Amino acids: CASSFVQYNEQFF. The variable domain in full, with the rest retrieved from reference TRBV11-3 and TRBJ2-1, is EAGVVQSPRYKIIEKKQPVAFWCNPISGHNTLYWYLQNLGQGPELLIRYENEEAVDDSQLPKDRFSAERLKGVDSTLKIQPAELGDSAVYLCASSFVQYNEQFFGPGTRLTVL.

The chain carries TRBV27 and TRBJ1-5; D is unclear. V was clipped by 2 bases and J by 5 bases, with 13 bases between them. In germline, CDR1 is MNHEY, CDR2 SMNVEV (reference sequence). CDR3 length equals 15 residues. CDR3 loop: CASSLDFARYQPQHF. The CDR3 DNA sequence: TGTGCCAGCAGTTTAGATTTTGCCAGATATCAGCCCCAGCATTTT.

This sequence joins TRBV19 and TRBJ1-1; possible D gene TRBD1, 6 bases. The CDR3 spans 14 residues. The V and J ends lost 7 bases and 4 bases respectively, with 16 bases between them. Per germline, CDR1 LNHDA and CDR2 SQIVND (reference sequence). The CDR3 loop reads CASKSRLGATEAFF. The CDR3 DNA is TGTGCCAGTAAGTCGCGGCTGGGGGCCACTGAAGCTTTCTTT.

V and J are TRBV6-5 and TRBJ2-2; D is unresolved. Germline-derived CDR1 and CDR2 are MNHEY and SVGAGI. V lost 2 bases, J lost 8 bases, and 9 bases lay in between. The CDR3 totals 13 residues. The CDR3 here is CASSYISRGELFF. The CDR3, as DNA: TGTGCCAGCAGTTACATTAGTCGTGGGGAGCTGTTTTTT.

The table lists this clone with a count of one. The chain couples TRBV3-1 (or the pseudogene TRBV3-2) to TRBJ2-2, with D maybe TRBD1 (6 bases). In germline, CDR1 is LGHDT, CDR2 YNNKEL (reference sequence). This CDR3 spans 17 amino acids. Trimming cost V 0 bases and J 5 bases, with 16 bases left between them. CDR3 loop: CASSQDSPQGNTGELFF. The CDR3 nucleotides are TGTGCCAGCAGCCAAGATTCCCCTCAGGGGAATACCGGGGAGCTGTTTTTT.

This chain links TRBV5-1 with TRBJ2-1; D possibly uses TRBD1 or TRBD2 (6 bases each). Trimming took off 0 bases at V and 3 bases at J, with 10 bases between the two ends. The CDR3 consists of 15 residues. Germline-derived CDR1 and CDR2 are SGHRS and YFSETQ. The CDR3 DNA reads as TGCGCCAGCAGCTTGGACGGGGGCTACTACAATGAGCAGTTCTTC. Residues: CASSLDGGYYNEQFF.

This rearrangement joins TRBV28 to TRBJ2-3; the D gene is possibly TRBD2 (6 bases). CDR3 length equals 15 residues. The V end lost 1 base, the J end lost 0 bases, and 8 bases lay between the germline ends. Germline values: CDR1 MDHEN, CDR2 SYDVKM. The CDR3 region is CASSLLGGSTDTQYF. The CDR3 bases are TGTGCCAGCAGTTTATTGGGGGGAAGCACAGATACGCAGTATTTT.

The chain combines TRBV5-1 with TRBJ2-2; TRBD1 matches 8 bases. The CDR3 is 16 amino acids. V lost 4 bases, J lost 4 bases, and 9 bases stayed unmatched. From germline, CDR1 is SGHRS and CDR2 YFSETQ. The CDR3 loop is CASSAPGQEGTGELFF. CDR3 nucleotides: TGCGCCAGCAGCGCCCCGGGACAGGAGGGCACCGGGGAGCTGTTTTTT.